One sample yielded the 7 T cell receptor beta chains listed below, sequenced in a study of graft-versus-host responses after intestinal transplantation. Tissue from the graft was processed to free its intraepithelial and lamina propria lymphocytes. The table came from immunoSEQ multiplex PCR; TCRdb's copy has only in-frame clones and leaves some out. This table has 60,000 to 75,000 clones, 89% appearing once. Here the sequenced sample was ileum tissue, taken 357 days after transplant. The receptors stem from a human patient who received an intestinal transplant, so some T cells may come from the graft donor.

This clone was seen only once. CDR3 sequence reads: CATAIGGMRADTQYF. The CDR3, as DNA: TGTGCCACCGCAATAGGGGGAATGAGAGCAGATACGCAGTATTTT. V gene TRBV15 combines with J gene TRBJ2-3; possible D gene TRBD1, 6 bases. The CDR3 has 15 amino acids. The V end lost 8 bases, the J end lost 4 bases, and 19 bases lay between the germline ends. Germline loops: CDR1 LNHNV, CDR2 YYDKDF (reference sequence).

The gene calls are TRBV5-1 and TRBJ2-5; 15 bases match TRBD2. Trimming at V came to 1 base and at J to 8 bases, leaving 12 bases not matched to a gene. The length of the CDR3 is 18 residues. The germline V gene encodes CDR1 SGHRS and CDR2 YFSETQ. The CDR3 sequence is CASSLIKGLAGGPRTQYF. For the CDR3, the DNA is TGCGCCAGCAGCTTGATCAAAGGACTAGCGGGAGGGCCAAGAACCCAGTACTTC.

With regard to this clone: Other nucleotide sequences from this sample produce the same CDR3. The genes are TRBV6-5 and TRBJ2-7, with D tentatively TRBD1 (5 bases). The CDR3 has 12 amino acids. The V end lost 2 bases, the J end lost 3 bases, and 5 bases lay between the germline ends. Germline assignment: CDR1 MNHEY and CDR2 SVGAGI. CDR3 DNA: TGTGCCAGCAGTTACGACAGCTACGAGCAGTACTTC. Its protein is CASSYDSYEQYF.

The V call is TRBV6-5, the J call TRBJ2-6; D gene ambiguous. The germline V gene encodes CDR1 MNHEY and CDR2 SVGAGI. Between the trimmed V and J ends, which lost 2 bases and 4 bases, there was a span of 3 bases. The CDR3 extends over 13 amino acids. As DNA, the CDR3 is TGTGCCAGCAGTTACGCAGGGGCCAACGTCCTGACTTTC. Amino acid sequence: CASSYAGANVLTF.

This chain uses TRBV15 with TRBJ1-5; D is ambiguous. V gave up 5 bases and J gave up 0 bases, with 11 bases separating them. CDR1 is LNHNV and CDR2 is YYDKDF in the germline V gene (reference sequence). This CDR3 has 15 residues. The CDR3 DNA follows: TGTGCCACCAGCCCGACGGGGAATAGCAATCAGCCCCAGCATTTT. It encodes CATSPTGNSNQPQHF. Looking up the rest from reference TRBV15 and TRBJ1-5 gives the full variable domain: DAMVIQNPRYQVTQFGKPVTLSCSQTLNHNVMYWYQQKSSQAPKLLFHYYDKDFNNEADTPDNFQSRRPNTSFCFLDIRSPGLGDTAMYLCATSPTGNSNQPQHFGDGTRLSIL.

The rearrangement joins TRBV6-6 to TRBJ2-4, with D uncertain. The CDR3 is 14 residues long. With 7 bases removed from V and 0 bases from J, the gap between germline ends came to 10 bases. Germline V gene lookup returns CDR1 MNHNY and CDR2 SVGAGI (reference sequence). CDR3 amino acids: CASTRLLAKNIQYF. The CDR3 DNA sequence: TGTGCCAGCACCAGATTGTTAGCCAAAAACATTCAGTACTTC.

This rearrangement joins TRBV10-2 to TRBJ1-1; D perhaps matches TRBD1 (5 bases). Germline V gives CDR1 WSHSY, CDR2 SAAADI. This CDR3 has 13 amino acids. The V and J ends lost 7 bases and 2 bases respectively, with 11 bases between them. The CDR3 loop is CASIRGDNTEAFF. CDR3 nucleotides: TGCGCCAGCATCCGGGGGGATAACACTGAAGCTTTCTTT.